These T cell receptor beta chains were read from a single sample in a study of blood T cell repertoires in COVID-19. Sequencing was performed with immunoSEQ multiplex PCR; in TCRdb, only in-frame clones are kept and a portion is missing. The profile covers a few hundred thousand clones, with about 89% appearing a single time and around 4% taken by the ten largest. Sequenced: PBMCs or T cells enriched from blood (not recorded which). These receptors were taken from a woman aged 30 to 39 who had recovered from COVID-19. Both conserved end residues are part of each CDR3. The D gene is left open where the match is weak. Size tells how often a clone was seen (once, few, many) or the class of an expanded clone, and some rows leave it out.

d_call	v_call	clone_size	j_call	cdr3_aa	cdr3_nt
-	TRBV6-2/TRBV6-3	-	TRBJ1-5	CASSFSLESNQPQHF	TGTGCCAGCAGTTTTTCCCTCGAGTCGAATCAGCCCCAGCATTTT
TRBD1	TRBV3-1/TRBV3-2	once	TRBJ1-1	CASSQDWTGRYTEAFF	TGTGCCAGCAGCCAAGACTGGACAGGGCGGTACACTGAAGCTTTCTTT
-	TRBV30	-	TRBJ2-2	CAWTDTGRLTGELFF	TGTGCCTGGACCGATACAGGTCGTCTTACCGGGGAGCTGTTTTTT
TRBD1	TRBV4-1	once	TRBJ1-1	CASSQDEGYRGRWPPEAFF	TGCGCCAGCAGCCAAGATGAGGGGTACAGGGGGCGTTGGCCTCCTGAAGCTTTCTTT
TRBD1	TRBV5-1	-	TRBJ2-7	CASRSGTGISYEQYF	TGCGCCAGCAGATCCGGGACAGGGATTTCCTACGAGCAGTACTTC
-	TRBV27	-	TRBJ2-7	CASSLSTYYEQYF	TGTGCCAGCAGTTTATCTACATACTACGAGCAGTACTTC
-	TRBV6-2/TRBV6-3	-	TRBJ2-7	CASSYPTYEQYF	TGTGCCAGCAGTTACCCTACCTACGAGCAGTACTTC
-	TRBV5-1	-	TRBJ1-2	CASSPEDTNYGYTF	TGCGCCAGCAGCCCCGAGGATACTAACTATGGCTACACCTTC
TRBD2	TRBV28	once	TRBJ2-5	CASSLAGDQETQYF	TGTGCCAGCAGTCTAGCGGGTGATCAAGAGACCCAGTACTTC
-	TRBV2	-	TRBJ1-1	CASTETGTSTEAFF	TGTGCCAGCACCGAAACGGGGACAAGCACTGAAGCTTTCTTT
TRBD1	TRBV9	-	TRBJ2-7	CASSVGDRVSYEQYF	TGTGCCAGCAGCGTAGGAGACAGGGTGTCCTACGAGCAGTACTTC
TRBD1	TRBV3-1/TRBV3-2	-	TRBJ2-1	CASSQGVETGWDEEQFF	TGTGCCAGCAGCCAAGGGGTTGAGACAGGGTGGGATGAAGAGCAGTTCTTC
-	TRBV19	-	TRBJ2-1	CASSTNRYNEQFF	TGTGCCAGTAGTACTAACAGGTACAATGAGCAGTTCTTC
-	TRBV5-1	-	TRBJ2-2	CASSLEVQTLNTGELFF	TGCGCCAGCAGCTTGGAGGTCCAGACTCTAAACACCGGGGAGCTGTTTTTT
-	TRBV4-1	-	TRBJ1-4	CASSQEEGRAREKLFF	TGCGCCAGCAGCCAAGAAGAGGGGAGGGCGCGGGAAAAACTGTTTTTT